This T cell receptor (beta chain) was sequenced for a study of blood T cells in healthy people across ages. As for this clonotype: What it recognizes is unknown.

With a J-beta primer mix and a sample-barcoded 5' primer, a second PCR ran 7 to 11 cycles. TCRdb redid the calling of the 5' RACE reads with MiXCR, one entry per CDR3 protein. This table holds some 920,000 distinct CDR3 sequences, roughly 51% found once. Unmatched junction bases numbered 7, after V lost 10 bases and J lost 4 bases. The CDR3 runs to 15 residues. CDR1 is MNHNY, CDR2 SVGAGI, per germline (reference sequence). Study-wide points: PBMC samples, being unsorted, prevented any conclusive comparison of naive and antigen-experienced cells.

Sequenced: blood. The TCR was taken from a woman aged 55-75 years in good health. This chain joins TRBV6-6 and TRBJ2-3; TRBD2 agrees at 14 bases. CDR3 region: CAITGTSGSADTQYF. DNA of the CDR3: TGTGCCATTACCGGGACTAGCGGGAGCGCAGATACGCAGTATTTT.